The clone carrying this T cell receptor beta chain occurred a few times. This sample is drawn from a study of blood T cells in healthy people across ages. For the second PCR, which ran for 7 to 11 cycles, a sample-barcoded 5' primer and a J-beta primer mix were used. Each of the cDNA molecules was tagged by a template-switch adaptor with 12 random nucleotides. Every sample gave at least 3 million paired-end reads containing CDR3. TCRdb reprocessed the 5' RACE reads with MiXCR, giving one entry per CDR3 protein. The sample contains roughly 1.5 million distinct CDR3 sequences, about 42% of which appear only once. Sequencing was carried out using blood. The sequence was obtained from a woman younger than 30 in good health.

CDR3 DNA: TGCGCCAGCAGCGATGGGACAGGGGATCAGCCCCAGCATTTT. Protein: CASSDGTGDQPQHF. V usage is TRBV4-3 and J usage is TRBJ1-5, with TRBD1 matching 10 bases. The CDR3 contains 14 residues. Germline loops: CDR1 LGHNA, CDR2 YSLEER. V lost 5 bases, J lost 5 bases, and 3 bases stayed unmatched.